The 12 T cell receptor beta chains given below trace back to one sample, sequenced in a study of T cell responses to AZD1222 COVID-19 vaccine. This table comes from immunoSEQ multiplex PCR, and its TCRdb copy is limited to in-frame clones, with some not included. The sample gives some 130,000 clones, roughly 90% of which show up once; 8.4% is in the top ten. This specimen consisted of peripheral blood, obtained on day 0 of AZD1222 vaccination. These receptors were collected from an adult in good health.

The rearrangement uses TRBV11-1 and TRBJ2-7, with D perhaps matching TRBD2 (5 bases). Germline CDR1 SGHAT, CDR2 FQDESV (reference sequence). Trimming pared 5 bases from V and 2 bases from J, leaving 19 bases between. The CDR3 runs 16 residues. In nucleotides, the CDR3 is TGTGCCAGCAGCCCTCGGGAAGGGCCCGTCGCCTACGAGCAGTACTTC. Translated: CASSPREGPVAYEQYF.

The chain recombines TRBV18 with TRBJ2-4; TRBD1 matches at 8 bases. The CDR3 consists of 16 residues. Germline V gene data show CDR1 as KGHSH and CDR2 as LQKENI. V shed 3 bases and J 1 base; nucleotides not matched to a gene: 5. The CDR3 nucleotides are TGTGCCAGCTCACCTGACCGGGACAGGGCCAAAAACATTCAGTACTTC. This encodes CASSPDRDRAKNIQYF.

V and J are TRBV18 and TRBJ1-2; D remains ambiguous. The germline V gene has CDR1 KGHSH and CDR2 LQKENI. V was pared by 4 bases and J by 0 bases, with 12 bases between. The CDR3 length is 15 residues. The CDR3: CASSLHPGTNYGYTF. The CDR3 DNA reads TGTGCCAGCTCACTACACCCGGGTACTAACTATGGCTACACCTTC.

This chain links TRBV30 with TRBJ1-5, with 7 bases matching TRBD1. Per the germline V gene, CDR1 is GTSNPN and CDR2 is SVGIG (reference sequence). The CDR3 contains 13 residues. V shed 5 bases, J shed 4 bases, and the junction held 5 bases outside the gene matches. The CDR3 is CAWGGQSNQPQHF. The CDR3, as DNA: TGTGCCTGGGGGGGACAGAGTAATCAGCCCCAGCATTTT.

The J gene is TRBJ1-6, the V gene TRBV18; D ambiguous. Trimming left V 2 bases short and J 6 bases short, with 8 bases between. Germline CDR1 reads KGHSH; CDR2 reads LQKENI. The CDR3 is 14 amino acids. CDR3 coding DNA: TGTGCCAGCTCACCAGAGTCCAGTAATTCACCCCTCCACTTT. It specifies CASSPESSNSPLHF.

The V and J genes are TRBV5-5 and TRBJ2-3; D gene unclear. V shed 4 bases and J shed 6 bases, with 9 bases lying between them. The length of the CDR3 is 12 residues. Germline CDR1 and CDR2: SGHKS and YYEKEE (reference sequence). The CDR3 nucleotides are TGTGCCAGCAGCGTCCTAGGGGATACGCAGTATTTT. It encodes CASSVLGDTQYF.

The chain recombines TRBV5-1 with TRBJ1-2; maybe TRBD1 (5 bases). Germline CDR1 is SGHRS and CDR2 is YFSETQ. CDR3 length: 19 amino acids. V lost 0 bases and J 4 bases, leaving 25 bases between the germline ends. The CDR3 sequence: CASSLAQGRTQGDFYGYTF. In DNA, the CDR3 is TGCGCCAGCAGCTTGGCCCAGGGTCGGACGCAAGGAGATTTCTATGGCTACACCTTC.

In nucleotides, the CDR3 is TGTGCCAGCAGCTTAGGGACTAGCGGGGGGGCATATGAGACCCAGTACTTC. This codes for CASSLGTSGGAYETQYF. The chain employs TRBV7-2 and TRBJ2-5, with 15 nucleotides matching TRBD2. The CDR3 totals 17 residues. V shed 1 base, J shed 5 bases, and the junction held 5 bases outside the gene matches. Germline V gene data show CDR1 as SGHTA and CDR2 as FQGNSA.

The V gene is TRBV5-8, the J gene TRBJ1-4, with a weak D call TRBD1 (5 bases). This CDR3 contains 14 residues. V lost 4 bases and J lost 7, with 14 bases in between. Germline CDR1 reads SGHTS; CDR2 reads YDEGEE. The CDR3 loop is CASSLSGPGEKLFF. In DNA form, the CDR3 reads TGTGCCAGCAGCCTCTCGGGGCCGGGTGAAAAACTGTTTTTT.

The V gene is TRBV4-1, the J gene TRBJ2-5; TRBD2 aligns across 14 bases. CDR1 and CDR2 (germline): MGHRA, YSYEKL. The CDR3 has 17 amino acids. J gave up 5 bases and V 2 bases, and 7 bases lay outside the gene matches. CDR3 coding DNA: TGCGCCAGCAGCCAATCCTTGACTAGCGGGGGGGCCGAGACCCAGTACTTC. It is translated as CASSQSLTSGGAETQYF.

CDR3 sequence: CASSTGTSGYEQYF. The CDR3 bases are TGTGCCAGTAGTACGGGGACTAGCGGTTACGAGCAGTACTTC. The chain uses TRBV19 and TRBJ2-7; 11 bases map to TRBD2. Germline lookup yields CDR1 LNHDA and CDR2 SQIVND (reference sequence). The CDR3 length is 14 residues. V was clipped by 4 bases and J by 4 bases; unmatched bases: 3.

The chain carries TRBV23-1 and TRBJ2-7; D might be TRBD1 (7 bases). TRBV23-1 counts as an open reading frame of uncertain function. CDR3 length: 15 amino acids. Trimming stripped 4 bases from V and 7 bases from J, with 20 bases between. The CDR3 loop reads CASSLNRGRRGEQYF. DNA of the CDR3: TGCGCCAGCAGTCTTAACAGGGGCCGCCGGGGGGAGCAGTACTTC.